This T cell receptor beta chain was captured in a study of blood T cell repertoires in COVID-19. The overall study: Nucleic acid was either cDNA or gDNA, and it came from T cells, B-cell-depleted T cells, or PBMCs.

This clone came up a few times. Clones were read by immunoSEQ multiplex PCR, and TCRdb kept only the in-frame ones, dropping some. The table records about 260,000 clones, 85% to 90% of them present only once. Germline values: CDR1 SGHDT, CDR2 YYEEEE. V gave up 3 bases and J gave up 7 bases, with 17 bases separating them. The CDR3 has 16 amino acids. The chain uses TRBV5-6 and TRBJ1-6; D is perhaps TRBD1 (6 bases). Sequenced: peripheral blood. This receptor was identified in a woman between 40 and 55 years old who had recovered from COVID-19. The DNA for the CDR3 is TGTGCCAGCAGCTCCCGTTCGGGGGGCGGGAATTCACCCCTCCACTTT. It yields the protein CASSSRSGGGNSPLHF.